This T cell receptor (beta chain) derives from a study of CD8 T cells in ankylosing spondylitis (dated by TCRdb to 2016 to 2017). In terms of the full investigation: T cell receptor beta repertoires were profiled in healthy donors and ankylosing spondylitis patients so that disease-linked TCR variants could be found. The full study cohort was made up of about 25 ankylosing spondylitis patients and around 100 healthy donors. Peripheral blood was sampled, and synovial fluid was also collected from ankylosing spondylitis patients. The full study reports these points: In peripheral blood, the disease-linked clones were found at relatively low frequencies and had a CD8+ phenotype. The disease-linked clones were reported to be significantly enriched in matched synovial fluid samples from ankylosing spondylitis patients. Blood from ankylosing spondylitis patients appeared to be characterized by a TCR beta motif composed of under 10 highly homologous amino acid variants. Some motif variants were previously reported in synovial fluid and blood of reactive arthritis patients, suggesting common disease-initiation mechanisms.

This clonotype was counted between two and nine times. Which antigen it targets is not known. Qualities for individual bases were not recorded, and no much larger clone is one base off. Cut back by 4 bases and 0 bases, the V and J ends lie 11 bases apart. CDR1 MDHEN and CDR2 SYDVKM were looked up in the germline V gene. Counted from cysteine to phenylalanine, this CDR3 has 15 amino acids. The retained sequence is limited to the CDR3, 45 bases, with the frame set at the first base. This sample was sequenced with an Illumina MiSeq. Quantitative 5'-RACE with molecular barcodes was used to prepare TCR beta libraries. In the source study's methods: To identify disease-linked TCR variants, a new computational method was used, one built on a probabilistic model of VDJ rearrangement. TCRdb itself trimmed the public reads at Q25 with fastp, ran MiXCR and retained productive beta chains. Each CDR3 protein appears once, grouped with its most common genes and DNA. The V and J calls were determined by TCRdb, not by the authors. Within this sample are over 25,000 distinct CDR3 sequences, with roughly 8.6% of them counted one time only. The ten largest account for 25% to 35% of the sample.

This TCR was sampled from a male donor with ankylosing spondylitis or in good health (not recorded which). Sequences were obtained from blood. The chain couples TRBV28 to TRBJ2-3, with the D gene call left open. Here the CDR3 is given as CASSSGGPSTDTQYF. The nucleotides read TGTGCCAGCAGTTCCGGCGGACCAAGCACAGATACGCAGTATTTT. Reference TRBV28 and TRBJ2-3 proteins supply the regions before and after the CDR3; the full variable domain is: DVKVTQSSRYLVKRTGEKVFLECVQDMDHENMFWYRQDPGLGLRLIYFSYDVKMKEKGDIPEGYSVSREKKERFSLILESASTNQTSMYLCASSSGGPSTDTQYFGPGTRLTVL.